This TCR beta chain was sequenced for a study of monozygotic twins with inflammatory bowel disease. General study findings and limits: Different subtypes (of T cells) could not be told apart from one another.

TCRdb re-called the 5' RACE reads and gives one entry per CDR3 protein, without DNA. Here the sample table reports about 160,000 distinct CDR3 sequences. This CDR3 contains 13 residues. The germline CDR1 and CDR2 sequences are MNHNY and SVGAGI (reference sequence). Of note for this clonotype: Its antigen remains unknown.

Blood samples of around 2.5 ml were drawn from every donor. Sequenced input: blood. This TCR came from a human donor with ulcerative colitis or Crohn's disease, or a healthy co-twin of an affected twin (not recorded which). The J gene is TRBJ1-2, the V gene TRBV6-6. This chain's CDR3 is CASRTAANYGYTF.